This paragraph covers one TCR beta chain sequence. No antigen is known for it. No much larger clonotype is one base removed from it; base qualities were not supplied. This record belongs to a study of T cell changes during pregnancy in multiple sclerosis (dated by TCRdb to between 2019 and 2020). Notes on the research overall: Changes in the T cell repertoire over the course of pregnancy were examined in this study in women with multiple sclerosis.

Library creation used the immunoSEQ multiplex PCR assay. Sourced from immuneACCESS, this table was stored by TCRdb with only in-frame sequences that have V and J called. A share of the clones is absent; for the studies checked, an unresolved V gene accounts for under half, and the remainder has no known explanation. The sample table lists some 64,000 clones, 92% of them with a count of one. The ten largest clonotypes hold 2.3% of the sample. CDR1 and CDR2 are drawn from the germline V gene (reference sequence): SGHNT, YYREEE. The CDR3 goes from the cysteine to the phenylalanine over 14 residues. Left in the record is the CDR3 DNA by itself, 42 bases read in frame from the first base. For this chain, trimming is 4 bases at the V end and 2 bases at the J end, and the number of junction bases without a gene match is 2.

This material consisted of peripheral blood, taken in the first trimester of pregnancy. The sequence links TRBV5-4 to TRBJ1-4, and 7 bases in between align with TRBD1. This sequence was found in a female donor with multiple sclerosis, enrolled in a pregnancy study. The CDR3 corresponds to CASSLQGTNEKLFF. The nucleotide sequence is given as TGTGCCAGCAGCCTACAGGGGACTAATGAAAAACTGTTTTTT.